A single sample gave rise to the 23 T cell receptor beta chains below, sequenced in a study of CD8 T cells in ankylosing spondylitis. TCRdb re-analysed the 5' RACE reads in MiXCR, keeping a single row per CDR3 protein. The sample has around 490,000 distinct CDR3 sequences, over 4% seen once. Their target antigens are unknown. Overall study results and limits: Under 10 highly homologous variants formed a TCR beta motif that appeared characteristic of ankylosing spondylitis blood.

The sequenced material came from blood, either unsorted or a sorted T cell fraction (not recorded which). The receptor set was obtained from a male donor with ankylosing spondylitis.

The chain has TRBV7-2 and TRBJ2-1, with D tentatively TRBD1 (5 bases). The CDR3 runs 17 residues. The germline V and J ends were trimmed by 5 bases and 0 bases, with 17 bases remaining between them. CDR1 SGHTA and CDR2 FQGNSA come from the germline V gene. The CDR3 is CASSRGGRAFSYNEQFF. In DNA form, the CDR3 reads TGTGCCAGCAGCCGAGGTGGCAGGGCGTTCTCCTACAATGAGCAGTTCTTC.

This clonotype has at least ten counts. The chain carries TRBV9 and TRBJ2-5; 10 nucleotides align to TRBD2. Per germline, CDR1 SGDLS and CDR2 YYNGEE. Losses at the gene ends were 6 bases for V and 1 base for J; bases not matched to a gene: 6. The CDR3 length is 15 residues. The CDR3 nucleotides read TGTGCCAGCACTCGTAGCGGGGGGTTCCAAGAGACCCAGTACTTC. It is translated as CASTRSGGFQETQYF.

The chain carries TRBV4-2 and TRBJ2-6, with D unresolved. The germline V gene has CDR1 LGHNA and CDR2 YNFKEQ. V gave up 5 bases and J gave up 1 base, with 9 bases separating them. The CDR3 spans 15 residues. Written as DNA, the CDR3 is TGTGCCAGCAGCGTCCCGAGTTCTGGGGCCAACGTCCTGACTTTC. The encoded protein is CASSVPSSGANVLTF.

Ten or more counts support this clonotype. The rearrangement joins TRBV4-3 to TRBJ2-1; 9 bases match TRBD1. There are 16 residues in the CDR3. Unmatched junction bases numbered 3, after V lost 1 base and J lost 2 bases. Per germline, CDR1 LGHNA and CDR2 YSLEER. In DNA form, the CDR3 reads TGCGCCAGCAGCCAAGCGGGGACAGGGACCTACAATGAGCAGTTCTTC. Translated, it gives CASSQAGTGTYNEQFF.

The chain combines TRBV5-6 with TRBJ2-7, with a possible D match to TRBD2 (6 bases). The germline CDR1 and CDR2 sequences are SGHDT and YYEEEE. Trimming removed 0 bases from V and 5 bases from J, with 18 bases in between. This CDR3 has 16 amino acids. The CDR3 loop reads CASSLELTGASHEQYF. The DNA for the CDR3 is TGTGCCAGCAGCTTGGAGTTAACGGGAGCTTCCCACGAGCAGTACTTC.

This clonotype was found a few times. The V gene is TRBV7-9, the J gene TRBJ2-7; 8 bases are shared with TRBD1. Germline V gene lookup returns CDR1 SEHNR and CDR2 FQNEAQ (reference sequence). The junction had 9 bases not matched to a gene; V was cut back by 5 bases and J by 0 bases. CDR3 size: 16 residues. This CDR3 reads CASSPRTGKDSYEQYF. CDR3 sequence (DNA): TGTGCCAGCAGCCCTAGGACAGGGAAAGACTCCTACGAGCAGTACTTC.

This clonotype was detected only a few times. The chain couples TRBV20-1 to TRBJ1-5, with D possibly being TRBD1 (5 bases). The CDR3 covers 16 residues. Looked up from germline, CDR1 is DFQATT and CDR2 is SNEGSKA (reference sequence). V dropped 1 base and J dropped 0 bases, with 13 bases sitting between them. The DNA for the CDR3 is TGCAGTGCTAGAGTGGAAACAGGTTATAGCAATCAGCCCCAGCATTTT. Translating it yields CSARVETGYSNQPQHF.

This clonotype turned up a few times. The chain links TRBV3-1 to TRBJ2-5; 9 bases agree with TRBD2. The V and J ends lost 2 bases and 2 bases, in that order; junction bases with no gene match: 3. The CDR3 runs to 15 residues. Germline values: CDR1 LGHDT, CDR2 YNNKEL (reference sequence). The CDR3 sequence is CASSQSLAGQETQYF. CDR3 in DNA: TGTGCCAGCAGCCAAAGCCTAGCGGGGCAAGAGACCCAGTACTTC.

The chain employs TRBV6-2 or TRBV6-3 and TRBJ1-5; the D is unclear. CDR1 is MNHEY, CDR2 SVGEGT, per germline. V was pared by 5 bases and J by 5 bases, with 10 bases between. The CDR3 is 13 residues long. As DNA, the CDR3 is TGTGCCAGCAGTGGCGTCCAGTATCAGCCCCAGCATTTT. Its protein is CASSGVQYQPQHF.

This clonotype was seen at least ten times. CDR3 coding DNA: TGCAGCGTTGTTGGCGGGGCCAGCTCCTACGAGCAGTACTTC. Its protein is CSVVGGASSYEQYF. The chain joins TRBV29-1 to TRBJ2-7, with D possibly TRBD2 on 6 matching bases. The germline V gene has CDR1 SQVTM and CDR2 ANQGSEA. Between the trimmed V and J ends, which lost 4 bases and 0 bases, there was a span of 13 bases. The CDR3 extends over 14 amino acids.

In its sample, this clonotype was seen many times. V and J are TRBV6-5 and TRBJ2-7; D is ambiguous. The CDR3 is made up of 12 amino acids. Looked up from germline, CDR1 is MNHEY and CDR2 is SVGAGI. Trimming stripped 2 bases from V and 3 bases from J, with 5 bases between. CDR3 sequence reads: CASSYGRYEQYF. CDR3 coding DNA: TGTGCCAGCAGTTACGGCCGCTACGAGCAGTACTTC.

This clonotype was seen many times. The chain is built from TRBV5-6 and TRBJ1-4; TRBD1 aligns across 7 bases. Trimming at V came to 4 bases and at J to 6 bases, leaving 3 bases not matched to a gene. This CDR3 is 13 amino acids long. Germline assignment: CDR1 SGHDT and CDR2 YYEEEE. CDR3 sequence: CASSQGQHEKLFF. The CDR3 DNA follows: TGTGCCAGCAGCCAGGGACAGCATGAAAAACTGTTTTTT. The full variable domain, rest sourced from reference TRBV5-6 and TRBJ1-4, is DAGVTQSPTHLIKTRGQQVTLRCSPKSGHDTVSWYQQALGQGPQFIFQYYEEEERQRGNFPDRFSGHQFPNYSSELNVNALLLGDSALYLCASSQGQHEKLFFGSGTQLSVL.

For this clonotype: This could be a read error, since a much larger clone is one nucleotide away. This chain links TRBV9 with TRBJ2-3, with D possibly being TRBD2 (8 bases). In germline, CDR1 is SGDLS, CDR2 YYNGEE. The CDR3 runs to 16 residues. The CDR3 here is CASSVVGLVGTDAQYF. DNA of the CDR3: TGTGCCAGCAGCGTAGTGGGACTAGTAGGGACAGATGCGCAGTATTTT. Looking up the rest from reference TRBV9 and TRBJ2-3 gives the full variable domain: DSGVTQTPKHLITATGQRVTLRCSPRSGDLSVYWYQQSLDQGLQFLIQYYNGEERAKGNILERFSAQQFPDLHSELNLSSLELGDSALYFCASSVVGLVGTDAQYFGPGTRLTVL.

This clonotype was picked up a small number of times. The rearrangement uses TRBV6-1 and TRBJ1-2; TRBD1 might be the D (6 bases). This CDR3 region has 13 residues. CDR1 and CDR2 from the germline V gene are MNHNS and SASEGT. Deletions cut 7 bases from V and 7 bases from J, with 16 bases between. For the CDR3, the DNA is TGTGCCAGCAAGAAACAGGGAGGTGGTGGCTACACCTTC. Translation gives CASKKQGGGGYTF.

At least ten counts were recorded for this clonotype. The chain carries TRBV28 and TRBJ1-1; tentatively, D is TRBD1 (5 bases). This CDR3 contains 16 residues. V was pared by 5 bases and J by 3 bases, with 19 bases between. Germline values: CDR1 MDHEN, CDR2 SYDVKM. CDR3 nucleotide sequence: TGTGCCAGCAGTCCACGGGGCAGAGGTGGGGACACTGAAGCTTTCTTT. As protein: CASSPRGRGGDTEAFF.

The chain joins TRBV7-9 to TRBJ2-1, with D possibly TRBD2 on 5 matching bases. Germline values: CDR1 SEHNR, CDR2 FQNEAQ (reference sequence). The CDR3 runs 15 residues. Trimming removed 3 bases at V and 7 bases at J, with 16 bases between. CDR3 in amino acids: CASSFAGGARNEQFF. CDR3 bases: TGTGCCAGCAGCTTCGCGGGCGGAGCTCGGAATGAGCAGTTCTTC.

This clonotype was detected ten times or more. In DNA form, the CDR3 reads TGTGCCATCCAGGGACAAGACAATGAGCAGTTCTTC. Amino acid sequence: CAIQGQDNEQFF. The rearrangement joins TRBV10-3 to TRBJ2-1; perhaps TRBD1 as D (6 bases). Germline values: CDR1 ENHRY, CDR2 SYGVKD. The CDR3 has 12 residues. With 8 bases removed from V and 5 bases from J, the gap between germline ends came to 10 bases.

In the case of this clonotype: This may come from a read error, since a much larger clone is one base off. The CDR3 bases are TGCAGTGCTACTCTAGCGGGGGCCTCCTGCGAGCAGTACTTC. Translation: CSATLAGASCEQYF. J is TRBJ2-7 and V is TRBV20-1, with 10 bases lining up with TRBD2. This CDR3 comprises 14 residues. CDR1 DFQATT and CDR2 SNEGSKA come from the germline V gene (reference sequence).

This clonotype showed up just a few times. A much larger clone lies a single base off, so this may be a read error. The chain has TRBV20-1 and TRBJ1-5; D unclear. The V end lost 3 bases, the J end lost 5 bases, and 14 bases lay between the germline ends. This CDR3 is built from 14 residues. Germline V gene sequence: CDR1 DFQATT, CDR2 SNEGSKA (reference sequence). CDR3 nucleotide sequence: TGCAGTGCTAGGAACCCAGTGGGCCATCAGCCCCAGCATTTT. Amino acid sequence: CSARNPVGHQPQHF.

This clonotype was observed a handful of times. This sequence joins TRBV11-1 and TRBJ2-1; possible D gene TRBD1, 6 bases. The CDR3 spans 19 residues. Germline CDR1 reads SGHAT; CDR2 reads FQDESV (reference sequence). Trimming pared 6 bases from V and 3 bases from J, leaving 27 bases between. CDR3 protein: CASSLRAERGNLNYNEQFF. The CDR3 DNA is TGTGCCAGCAGTCTTAGGGCAGAGAGGGGGAACCTAAACTACAATGAGCAGTTCTTC.

This clonotype was seen more than once but under ten times. At one of its ends the junction is not consistent with the germline gene, which may arise from a read error. This chain connects TRBV7-7 to TRBJ2-2; 11 bases map to TRBD1. Per germline, CDR1 SSHAT and CDR2 FNYEAQ (reference sequence). The CDR3 covers 17 residues. This CDR3 is CASSIGTGGRETGELFF. The CDR3 coding sequence is TGTGCTAGCAGCATCGGGACAGGGGGTCGGGAGACCGGGGAGCTGTTTTTT.

In its sample, this clonotype was seen many times. The chain is built from TRBV7-9 and TRBJ2-7; no definite D call. Germline V gene data show CDR1 as SEHNR and CDR2 as FQNEAQ (reference sequence). This CDR3 comprises 15 residues. The ends were cut back, 5 bases at V and 0 bases at J, with 14 bases in the middle. CDR3 in DNA: TGTGCCAGCAGCCCGCCGAGTACGAGCTCCTACGAGCAGTACTTC. This sequence encodes CASSPPSTSSYEQYF.

Ten or more counts support this clonotype. The chain uses TRBV20-1 and TRBJ1-1; D is ambiguous. The germline CDR1 and CDR2 sequences are DFQATT and SNEGSKA (reference sequence). Trimming cost V 1 base and J 4 bases, with 13 bases left between them. The length of the CDR3 is 14 residues. The CDR3 loop reads CSARGFYQSTEAFF. CDR3 nucleotide sequence: TGCAGTGCTAGAGGCTTCTATCAAAGCACTGAAGCTTTCTTT.